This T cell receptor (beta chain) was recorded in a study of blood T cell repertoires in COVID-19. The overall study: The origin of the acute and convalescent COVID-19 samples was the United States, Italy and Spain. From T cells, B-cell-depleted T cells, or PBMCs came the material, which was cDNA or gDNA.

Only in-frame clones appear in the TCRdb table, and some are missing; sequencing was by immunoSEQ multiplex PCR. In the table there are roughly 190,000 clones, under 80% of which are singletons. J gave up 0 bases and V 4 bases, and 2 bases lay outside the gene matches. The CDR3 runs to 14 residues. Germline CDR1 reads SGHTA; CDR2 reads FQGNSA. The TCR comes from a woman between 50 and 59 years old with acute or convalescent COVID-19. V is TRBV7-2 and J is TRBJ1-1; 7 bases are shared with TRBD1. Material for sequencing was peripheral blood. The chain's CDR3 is CASSSGGVNTEAFF. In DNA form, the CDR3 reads TGTGCCAGCAGCTCAGGGGGAGTGAACACTGAAGCTTTCTTT.